The 10 T cell receptor beta chains below were found in one sample sequenced in a study of shared clonotypes between healthy human individuals. Generated by immunoSEQ multiplex PCR, the TCRdb table keeps only in-frame clones and is missing some. The sample carries under 1,100,000 clones, 75% to 80% recorded once. The sample comprised memory CD4+ T cells from PBMCs. Subset of the sample: CD45RA-negative fraction. The receptors were sampled from a man in his late teens or twenties in good health. Some clones in this sample may be carry-over from other donors' samples.

The V and J genes are TRBV14 and TRBJ2-5; D is perhaps TRBD1 (6 bases). The germline V gene has CDR1 SGHDN and CDR2 FVKESK. V lost 1 base and J 5 bases, leaving 14 bases between the germline ends. This CDR3 contains 15 residues. This CDR3 reads CASSQVGRQGETQYF. CDR3 sequence (DNA): TGTGCCAGCAGCCAAGTGGGACGGCAGGGGGAGACCCAGTACTTC.

The V and J genes are TRBV18 and TRBJ2-7; TRBD1 is a possible D gene (5 bases). CDR3 length: 13 amino acids. Trimming shortened V by 4 bases and J by 2 bases, and 9 bases separated the two germline ends. CDR1 KGHSH and CDR2 LQKENI come from the germline V gene. This CDR3 reads CASSQAGTYEQYF. The CDR3 DNA reads TGTGCCAGCTCACAGGCAGGGACCTACGAGCAGTACTTC.

The chain couples TRBV6-1 to TRBJ1-5, with a possible D match to TRBD1 (5 bases). V was trimmed by 5 bases and J by 2 bases, leaving 7 bases between them. The V gene's germline CDR1 is MNHNS and CDR2 SASEGT. The CDR3 is made up of 13 amino acids. CDR3 sequence (DNA): TGTGCCAGCAGTCAGGGAGGCAATCAGCCCCAGCATTTT. Protein sequence: CASSQGGNQPQHF.

Note on this clone: The sample holds other DNA sequences that translate to the same CDR3. V and J are TRBV18 and TRBJ2-3; D call uncertain. The V gene lost 3 bases and the J gene lost 2 bases, with 6 bases spanning the gap. CDR1 and CDR2 from the germline V gene are KGHSH and LQKENI. The CDR3 spans 13 residues. This CDR3 is CASSPLTTDTQYF. The CDR3 DNA sequence: TGTGCCAGCTCACCGCTGACCACAGATACGCAGTATTTT.

The chain carries TRBV7-9 and TRBJ2-3, with D hard to call. Between the trimmed V and J ends, which lost 3 bases and 3 bases, there was a span of 7 bases. The germline gives CDR1 SEHNR, CDR2 FQNEAQ (reference sequence). The CDR3 is 13 residues long. The CDR3 region has the DNA TGTGCCAGCAGCTTCGACTTGACAGATACGCAGTATTTT. Translation: CASSFDLTDTQYF.

This sequence joins TRBV5-1 and TRBJ2-2; D gene uncertain. Germline loops: CDR1 SGHRS, CDR2 YFSETQ. The CDR3 loop spans 12 amino acids. Trimming stripped 2 bases from V and 3 bases from J, with 2 bases between. For the CDR3, the DNA is TGCGCCAGCAGCTTAGACACCGGGGAGCTGTTTTTT. Translating gives CASSLDTGELFF.

V usage is TRBV5-4 and J usage is TRBJ1-3, with a weak D call TRBD1 (5 bases). Germline V lookup: CDR1 SGHNT, CDR2 YYREEE (reference sequence). Trimming took 4 bases from V and 4 from J, leaving 18 bases between them. The CDR3 runs 16 residues. CDR3 bases: TGTGCCAGCAGCCGGGGGACCGTTGGGGCGGGAAACACCATATATTTT. The encoded protein is CASSRGTVGAGNTIYF.

The J gene is TRBJ2-7, the V gene TRBV9; 11 bases fit TRBD2. CDR1 is SGDLS and CDR2 is YYNGEE in the germline V gene. This CDR3 comprises 16 residues. The J segment lost 3 bases and the V segment lost 0 bases, leaving 5 bases of the junction unmatched. The CDR3 sequence: CASSVGLTSGSYEQYF. The CDR3 DNA reads TGTGCCAGCAGCGTAGGACTTACTAGCGGGAGCTACGAGCAGTACTTC. The complete variable domain, with remaining parts taken from reference TRBV9 and TRBJ2-7, reads DSGVTQTPKHLITATGQRVTLRCSPRSGDLSVYWYQQSLDQGLQFLIQYYNGEERAKGNILERFSAQQFPDLHSELNLSSLELGDSALYFCASSVGLTSGSYEQYFGPGTRLTVT.

This clone came up many times. The chain couples TRBV6-1 to TRBJ1-3, with D possibly TRBD1 on 6 matching bases. Germline lookup yields CDR1 MNHNS and CDR2 SASEGT. The V end lost 4 bases, the J end lost 0 bases, and 13 bases lay between the germline ends. This CDR3 comprises 16 residues. The CDR3: CASSVENRASGNTIYF. CDR3 DNA: TGTGCCAGCAGTGTCGAGAACAGGGCCTCTGGAAACACCATATATTTT.

The J gene is TRBJ2-2, the V gene TRBV14; D possibly matches TRBD1 or TRBD2 (6 bases each). This CDR3 has 17 amino acids. V dropped 6 bases and J dropped 0 bases, with 17 bases sitting between them. The germline CDR1 and CDR2 sequences are SGHDN and FVKESK. The DNA of the CDR3 is TGTGCCAGCAGGGTGACGGGGGACACGTCGAACACCGGGGAGCTGTTTTTT. Its translation is CASRVTGDTSNTGELFF.